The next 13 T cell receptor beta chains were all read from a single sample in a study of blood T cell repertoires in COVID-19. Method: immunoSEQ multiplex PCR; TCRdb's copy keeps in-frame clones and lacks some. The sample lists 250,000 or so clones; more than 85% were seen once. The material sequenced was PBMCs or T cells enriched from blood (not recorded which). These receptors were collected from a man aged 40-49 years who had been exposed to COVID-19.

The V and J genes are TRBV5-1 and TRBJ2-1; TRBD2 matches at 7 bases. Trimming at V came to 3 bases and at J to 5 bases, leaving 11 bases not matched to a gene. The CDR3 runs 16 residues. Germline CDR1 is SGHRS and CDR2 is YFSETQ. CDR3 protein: CASSSFLGGGNNEQFF. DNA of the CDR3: TGCGCCAGCAGCTCCTTCCTGGGGGGGGGAAACAATGAGCAGTTCTTC.

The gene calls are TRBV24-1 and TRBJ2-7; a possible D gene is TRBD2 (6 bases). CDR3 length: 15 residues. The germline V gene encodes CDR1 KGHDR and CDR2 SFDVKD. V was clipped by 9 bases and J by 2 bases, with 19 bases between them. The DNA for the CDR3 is TGTGCCACCGCCCCGCCGGGGACTGCCCCCTACGAGCAGTACTTC. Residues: CATAPPGTAPYEQYF.

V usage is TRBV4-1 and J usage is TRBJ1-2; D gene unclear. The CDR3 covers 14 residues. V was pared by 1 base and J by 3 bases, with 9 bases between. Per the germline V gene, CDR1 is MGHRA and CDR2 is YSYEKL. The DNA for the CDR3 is TGCGCCAGCAGCCAAGTTTTGTCGGACTATGGCTACACCTTC. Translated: CASSQVLSDYGYTF.

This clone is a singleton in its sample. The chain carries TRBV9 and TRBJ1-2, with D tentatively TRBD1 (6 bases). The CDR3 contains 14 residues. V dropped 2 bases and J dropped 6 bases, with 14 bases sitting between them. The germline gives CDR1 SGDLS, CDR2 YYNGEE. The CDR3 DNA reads TGTGCCAGCAGCGTGTCCGGGACATCTGATGGCTACACCTTC. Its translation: CASSVSGTSDGYTF.

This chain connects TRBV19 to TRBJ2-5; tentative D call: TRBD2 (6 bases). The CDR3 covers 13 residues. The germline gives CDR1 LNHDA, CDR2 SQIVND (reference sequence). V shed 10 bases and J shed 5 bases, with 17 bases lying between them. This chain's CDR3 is CATQPAGRETQYF. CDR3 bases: TGTGCCACCCAGCCTGCGGGGAGGGAGACCCAGTACTTC. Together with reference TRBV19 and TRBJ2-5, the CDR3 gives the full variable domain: DGGITQSPKYLFRKEGQNVTLSCEQNLNHDAMYWYRQDPGQGLRLIYYSQIVNDFQKGDIAEGYSVSREKKESFPLTVTSAQKNPTAFYLCATQPAGRETQYFGPGTRLLVL.

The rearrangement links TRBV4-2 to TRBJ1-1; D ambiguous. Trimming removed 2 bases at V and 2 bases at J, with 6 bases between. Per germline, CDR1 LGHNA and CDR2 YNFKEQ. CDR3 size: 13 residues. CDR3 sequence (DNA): TGTGCCAGCAGCCAACTAGATAACACTGAAGCTTTCTTT. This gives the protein CASSQLDNTEAFF.

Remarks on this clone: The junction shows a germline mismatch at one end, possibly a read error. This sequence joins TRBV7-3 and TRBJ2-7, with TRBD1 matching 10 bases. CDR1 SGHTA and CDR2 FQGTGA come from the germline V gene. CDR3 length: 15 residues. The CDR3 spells CASSVTGTGVYEQYF. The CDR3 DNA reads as TGTGCCAGCAGCGTAACCGGGACAGGGGTGTACGAGCAGTACTTC.

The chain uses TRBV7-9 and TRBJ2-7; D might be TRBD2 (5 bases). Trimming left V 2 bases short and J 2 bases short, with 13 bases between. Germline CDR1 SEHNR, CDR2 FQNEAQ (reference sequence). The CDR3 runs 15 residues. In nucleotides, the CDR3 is TGTGCCAGCAGCTTATATGCGGGTTTGACCTACGAGCAGTACTTC. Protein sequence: CASSLYAGLTYEQYF.

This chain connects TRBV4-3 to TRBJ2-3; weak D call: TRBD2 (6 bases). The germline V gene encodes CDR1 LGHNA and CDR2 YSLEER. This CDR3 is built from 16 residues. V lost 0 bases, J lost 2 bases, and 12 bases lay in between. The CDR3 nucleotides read TGCGCCAGCAGCCAAGACCGGGACTCCCCCACAGATACGCAGTATTTT. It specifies CASSQDRDSPTDTQYF.

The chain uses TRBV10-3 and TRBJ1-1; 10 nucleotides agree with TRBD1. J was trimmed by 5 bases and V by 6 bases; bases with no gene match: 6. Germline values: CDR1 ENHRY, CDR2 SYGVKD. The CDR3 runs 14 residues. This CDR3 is CAISRDRGVTEAFF. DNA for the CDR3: TGTGCCATCAGCCGGGACAGGGGAGTTACTGAAGCTTTCTTT.

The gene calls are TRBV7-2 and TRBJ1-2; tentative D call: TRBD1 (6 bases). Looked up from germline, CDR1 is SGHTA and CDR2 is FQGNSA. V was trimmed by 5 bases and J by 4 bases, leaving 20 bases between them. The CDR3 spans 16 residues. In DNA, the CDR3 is TGTGCCAGCAGCCCGAGGCGGGGGGCGGCCCTCTATGGCTACACCTTC. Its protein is CASSPRRGAALYGYTF.

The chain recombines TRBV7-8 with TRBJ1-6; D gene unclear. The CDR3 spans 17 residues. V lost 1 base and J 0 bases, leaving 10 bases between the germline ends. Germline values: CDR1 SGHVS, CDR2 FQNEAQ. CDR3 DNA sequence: TGTGCCAGCAGCTTAGGGGCAACGAGCTCCTATAATTCACCCCTCCACTTT. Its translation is CASSLGATSSYNSPLHF. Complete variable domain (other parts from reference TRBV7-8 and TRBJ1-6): GAGVSQSPRYKVAKRGQDVALRCDPISGHVSLFWYQQALGQGPEFLTYFQNEAQLDKSGLPSDRFFAERPEGSVSTLKIQRTQQEDSAVYLCASSLGATSSYNSPLHFGNGTRLTVT.

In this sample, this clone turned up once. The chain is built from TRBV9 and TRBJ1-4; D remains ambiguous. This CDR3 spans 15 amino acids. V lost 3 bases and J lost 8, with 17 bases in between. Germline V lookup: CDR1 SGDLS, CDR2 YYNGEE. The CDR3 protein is CASSGLGEGWEKLFF. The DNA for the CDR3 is TGTGCCAGCAGCGGACTTGGGGAGGGTTGGGAAAAACTGTTTTTT.